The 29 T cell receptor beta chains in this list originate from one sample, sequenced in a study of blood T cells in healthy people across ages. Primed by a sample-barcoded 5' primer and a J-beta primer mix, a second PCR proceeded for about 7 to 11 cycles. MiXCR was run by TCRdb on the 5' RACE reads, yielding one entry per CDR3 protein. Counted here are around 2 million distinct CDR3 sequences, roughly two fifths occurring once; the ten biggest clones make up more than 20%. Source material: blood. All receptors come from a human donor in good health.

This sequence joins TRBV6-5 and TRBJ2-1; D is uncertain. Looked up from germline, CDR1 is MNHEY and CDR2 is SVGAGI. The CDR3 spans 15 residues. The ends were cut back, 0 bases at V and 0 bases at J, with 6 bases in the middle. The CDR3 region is CASSYSESSYNEQFF. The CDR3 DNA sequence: TGTGCCAGCAGTTACTCAGAGAGCTCCTACAATGAGCAGTTCTTC.

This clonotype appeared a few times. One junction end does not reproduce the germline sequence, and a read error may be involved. CDR3 in DNA: TGCGCCAGCGGCCAAGCAGACGGGGCTGGGGCACCCCTCCACTTT. Translation gives CASGQADGAGAPLHF. V usage is TRBV4-1 and J usage is TRBJ1-6, with a weak D call TRBD1 (5 bases). There are 15 residues in the CDR3. Looked up from germline, CDR1 is MGHRA and CDR2 is YSYEKL.

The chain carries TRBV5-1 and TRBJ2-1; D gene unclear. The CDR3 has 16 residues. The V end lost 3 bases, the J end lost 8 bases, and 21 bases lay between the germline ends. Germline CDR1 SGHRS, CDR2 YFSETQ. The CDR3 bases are TGCGCCAGCAGCTGGATGGTCCCGGGTTCAGGCGATGAGCAGTTCTTC. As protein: CASSWMVPGSGDEQFF.

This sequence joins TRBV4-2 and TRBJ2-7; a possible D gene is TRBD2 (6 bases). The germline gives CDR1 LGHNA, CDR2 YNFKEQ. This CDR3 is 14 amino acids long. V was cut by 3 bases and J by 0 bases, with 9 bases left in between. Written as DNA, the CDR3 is TGTGCCAGCAGCCAGACTAGGAGCTCCTACGAGCAGTACTTC. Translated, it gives CASSQTRSSYEQYF.

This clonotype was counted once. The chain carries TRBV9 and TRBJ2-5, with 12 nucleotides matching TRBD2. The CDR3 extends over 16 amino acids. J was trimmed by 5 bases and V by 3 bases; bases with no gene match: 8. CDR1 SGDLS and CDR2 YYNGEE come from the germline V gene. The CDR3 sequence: CASSAYPSGGAETQYF. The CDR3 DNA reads TGTGCCAGCAGCGCATATCCTAGCGGGGGGGCGGAGACCCAGTACTTC.

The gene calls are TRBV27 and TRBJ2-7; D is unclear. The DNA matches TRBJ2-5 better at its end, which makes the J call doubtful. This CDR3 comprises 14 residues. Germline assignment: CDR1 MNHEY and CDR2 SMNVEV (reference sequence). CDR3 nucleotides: TGTGCCAGCAGTTTATTGGGCTCGGGTAAGACCCAGTACTTC. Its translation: CASSLLGSGKTQYF.

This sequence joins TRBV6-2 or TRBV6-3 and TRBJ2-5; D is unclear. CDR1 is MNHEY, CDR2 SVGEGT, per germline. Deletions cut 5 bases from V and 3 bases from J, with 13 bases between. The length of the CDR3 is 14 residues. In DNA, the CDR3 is TGTGCCAGCAGTCGCACCCTCGGAAAAGAGACCCAGTACTTC. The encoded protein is CASSRTLGKETQYF.

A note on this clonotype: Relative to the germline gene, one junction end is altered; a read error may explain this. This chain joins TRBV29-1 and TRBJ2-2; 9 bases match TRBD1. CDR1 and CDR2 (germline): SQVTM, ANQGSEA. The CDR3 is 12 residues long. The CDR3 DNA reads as TGCAGCGTTGGACAGGGGGACGGGGGGCTGTTTTTT. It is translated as CSVGQGDGGLFF.

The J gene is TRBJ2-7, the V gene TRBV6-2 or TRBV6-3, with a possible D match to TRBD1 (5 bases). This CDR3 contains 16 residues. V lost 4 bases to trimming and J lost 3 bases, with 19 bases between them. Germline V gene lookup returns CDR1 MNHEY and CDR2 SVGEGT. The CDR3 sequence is CASSSPPGFVNYEQYF. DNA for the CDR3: TGTGCCAGCAGTTCCCCTCCAGGGTTTGTGAACTACGAGCAGTACTTC.

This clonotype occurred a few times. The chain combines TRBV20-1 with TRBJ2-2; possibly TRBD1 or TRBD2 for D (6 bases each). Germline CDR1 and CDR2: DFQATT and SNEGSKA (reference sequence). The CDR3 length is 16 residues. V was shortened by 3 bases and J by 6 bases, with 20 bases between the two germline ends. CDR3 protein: CSASRGVNKQAGELFF. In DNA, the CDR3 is TGCAGTGCTAGTAGGGGGGTTAATAAACAAGCCGGGGAGCTGTTTTTT.

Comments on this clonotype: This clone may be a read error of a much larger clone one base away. The CDR3 region is CAGSLANTGELFF. The CDR3 nucleotides are TGTGCCGGCAGCTTAGCGAACACCGGGGAGCTGTTTTTT. The genes are TRBV7-2 and TRBJ2-2; D call uncertain. Germline V gives CDR1 SGHTA, CDR2 FQGNSA. This CDR3 has 13 residues.

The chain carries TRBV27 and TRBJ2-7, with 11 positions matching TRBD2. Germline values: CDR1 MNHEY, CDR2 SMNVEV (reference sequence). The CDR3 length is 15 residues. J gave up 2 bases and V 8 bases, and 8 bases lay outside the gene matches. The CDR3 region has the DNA TGTGCCAGCGGCCCCGGGACTAGCGGTGCCTACGAGCAGTACTTC. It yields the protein CASGPGTSGAYEQYF.

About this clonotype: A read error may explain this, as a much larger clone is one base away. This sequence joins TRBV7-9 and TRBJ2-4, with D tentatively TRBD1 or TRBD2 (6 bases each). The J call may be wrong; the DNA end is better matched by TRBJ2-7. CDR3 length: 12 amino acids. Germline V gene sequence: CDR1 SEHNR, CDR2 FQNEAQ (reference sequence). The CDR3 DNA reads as TGTGCCAGCGGCTTTGGAGGGGGCGAGCAGTACTTC. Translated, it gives CASGFGGGEQYF.

The CDR3: CSASHPDSTEAQFF. The CDR3, as DNA: TGCAGTGCTAGTCACCCTGACAGCACGGAGGCGCAGTTCTTC. The chain joins TRBV20-1 to TRBJ2-1, with D perhaps TRBD1 or TRBD2 (5 bases each). The CDR3 length is 14 residues. Looked up from germline, CDR1 is DFQATT and CDR2 is SNEGSKA (reference sequence). Trimming took 3 bases from V and 12 from J, leaving 21 bases between them.

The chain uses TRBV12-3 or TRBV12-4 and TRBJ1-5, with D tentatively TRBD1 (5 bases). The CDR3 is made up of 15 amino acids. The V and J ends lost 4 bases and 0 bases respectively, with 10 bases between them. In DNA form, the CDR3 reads TGTGCCAGCAGTTCGTTCGACAGTAGCAATCAGCCCCAGCATTTT. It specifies CASSSFDSSNQPQHF.

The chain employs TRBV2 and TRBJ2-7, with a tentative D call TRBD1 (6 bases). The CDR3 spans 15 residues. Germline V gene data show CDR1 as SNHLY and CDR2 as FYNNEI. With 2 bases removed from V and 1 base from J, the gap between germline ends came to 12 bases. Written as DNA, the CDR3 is TGTGCCAGCAGTGAATTACAGGGTGTTTCCTACGAGCAGTACTTC. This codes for CASSELQGVSYEQYF.

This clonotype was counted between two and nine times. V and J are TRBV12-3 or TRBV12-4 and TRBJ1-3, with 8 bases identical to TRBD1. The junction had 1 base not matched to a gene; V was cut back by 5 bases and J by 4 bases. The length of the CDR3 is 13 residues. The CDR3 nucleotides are TGTGCCAGCAGTCGGACAGGGGGAAACACCATATATTTT. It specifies CASSRTGGNTIYF.

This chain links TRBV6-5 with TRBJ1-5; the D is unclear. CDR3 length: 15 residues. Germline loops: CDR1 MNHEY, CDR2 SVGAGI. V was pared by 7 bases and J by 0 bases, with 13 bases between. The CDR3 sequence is CASKYDGDSNQPQHF. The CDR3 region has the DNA TGTGCCAGCAAATATGACGGAGATAGCAATCAGCCCCAGCATTTT.

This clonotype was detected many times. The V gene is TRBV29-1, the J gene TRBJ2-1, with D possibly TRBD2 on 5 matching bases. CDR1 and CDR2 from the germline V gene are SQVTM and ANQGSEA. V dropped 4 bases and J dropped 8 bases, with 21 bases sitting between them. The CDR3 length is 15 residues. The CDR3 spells CSVGRVRATVYEQFF. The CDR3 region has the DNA TGCAGCGTTGGAAGGGTGAGGGCTACCGTGTATGAGCAGTTCTTC.

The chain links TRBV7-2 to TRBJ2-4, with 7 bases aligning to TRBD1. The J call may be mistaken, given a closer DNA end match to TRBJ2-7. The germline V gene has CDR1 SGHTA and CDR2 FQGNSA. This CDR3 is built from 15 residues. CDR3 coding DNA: TGTGCCAGCAGTTACCTACGGGCAGGGGGTTACGAGCAGTACTTC. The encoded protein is CASSYLRAGGYEQYF.

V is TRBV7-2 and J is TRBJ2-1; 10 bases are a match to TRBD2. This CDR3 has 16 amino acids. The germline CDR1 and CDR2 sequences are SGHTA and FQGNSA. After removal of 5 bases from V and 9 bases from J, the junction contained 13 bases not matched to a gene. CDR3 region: CASSPRGLAGVGEQFF. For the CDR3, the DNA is TGTGCCAGCAGCCCCAGGGGTCTAGCGGGGGTGGGTGAGCAGTTCTTC.

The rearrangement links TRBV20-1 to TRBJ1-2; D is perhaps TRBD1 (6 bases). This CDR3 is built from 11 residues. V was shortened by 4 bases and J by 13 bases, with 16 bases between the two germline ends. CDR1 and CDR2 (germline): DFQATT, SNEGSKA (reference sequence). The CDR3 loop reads CSAITQGRTTF. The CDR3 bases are TGCAGTGCTATCACACAGGGTCGGACCACCTTC.

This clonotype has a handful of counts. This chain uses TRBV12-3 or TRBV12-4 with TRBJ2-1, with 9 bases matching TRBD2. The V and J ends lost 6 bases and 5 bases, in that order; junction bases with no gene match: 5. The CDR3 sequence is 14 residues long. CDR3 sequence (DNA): TGTGCCAGCAGCTTTAGCGGGGGCCACAATGAGCAGTTCTTC. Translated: CASSFSGGHNEQFF.

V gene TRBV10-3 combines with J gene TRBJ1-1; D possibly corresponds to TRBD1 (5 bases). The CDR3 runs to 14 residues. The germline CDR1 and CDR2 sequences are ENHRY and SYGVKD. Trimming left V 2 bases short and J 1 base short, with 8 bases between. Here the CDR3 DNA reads TGTGCCATCAGTGAGCAGGGTCCGAACACTGAAGCTTTCTTT. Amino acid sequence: CAISEQGPNTEAFF.

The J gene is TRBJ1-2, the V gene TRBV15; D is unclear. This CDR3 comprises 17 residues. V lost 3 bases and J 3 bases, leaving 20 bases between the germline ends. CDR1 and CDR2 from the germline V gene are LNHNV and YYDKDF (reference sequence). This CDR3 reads CATSRGWVGNLDYGYTF. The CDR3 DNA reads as TGTGCCACCAGCAGGGGTTGGGTCGGGAACCTAGACTATGGCTACACCTTC.

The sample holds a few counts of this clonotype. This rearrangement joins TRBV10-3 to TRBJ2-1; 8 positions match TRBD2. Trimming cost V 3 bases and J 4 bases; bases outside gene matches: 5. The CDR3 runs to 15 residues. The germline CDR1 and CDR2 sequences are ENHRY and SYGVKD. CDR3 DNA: TGTGCCATCAGTGAAGGCGGGGGGCTATACAATGAGCAGTTCTTC. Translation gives CAISEGGGLYNEQFF.

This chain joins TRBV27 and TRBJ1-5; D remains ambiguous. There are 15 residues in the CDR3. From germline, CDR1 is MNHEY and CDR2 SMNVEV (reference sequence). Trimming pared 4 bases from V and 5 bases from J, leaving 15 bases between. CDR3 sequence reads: CASSSGAHFYQPQHF. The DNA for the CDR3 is TGTGCCAGCAGTTCCGGAGCCCACTTCTATCAGCCCCAGCATTTT.

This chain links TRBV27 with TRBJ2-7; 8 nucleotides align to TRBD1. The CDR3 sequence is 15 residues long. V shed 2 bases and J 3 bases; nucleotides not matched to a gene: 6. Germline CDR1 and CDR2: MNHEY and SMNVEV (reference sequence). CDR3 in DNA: TGTGCCAGCAGTTTACAGGGGGCTCGGATCTACGAGCAGTACTTC. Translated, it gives CASSLQGARIYEQYF.

CDR3 sequence: CASSLFLAGSAETQYF. The DNA for the CDR3 is TGCGCCAGCAGCTTGTTCCTAGCGGGGTCTGCGGAGACCCAGTACTTC. This sequence joins TRBV5-1 and TRBJ2-5; 9 bases line up with TRBD2. With V trimmed by 1 base and J by 5 bases, 9 bases remained unmatched. Germline V lookup: CDR1 SGHRS, CDR2 YFSETQ. The CDR3 loop spans 16 amino acids.